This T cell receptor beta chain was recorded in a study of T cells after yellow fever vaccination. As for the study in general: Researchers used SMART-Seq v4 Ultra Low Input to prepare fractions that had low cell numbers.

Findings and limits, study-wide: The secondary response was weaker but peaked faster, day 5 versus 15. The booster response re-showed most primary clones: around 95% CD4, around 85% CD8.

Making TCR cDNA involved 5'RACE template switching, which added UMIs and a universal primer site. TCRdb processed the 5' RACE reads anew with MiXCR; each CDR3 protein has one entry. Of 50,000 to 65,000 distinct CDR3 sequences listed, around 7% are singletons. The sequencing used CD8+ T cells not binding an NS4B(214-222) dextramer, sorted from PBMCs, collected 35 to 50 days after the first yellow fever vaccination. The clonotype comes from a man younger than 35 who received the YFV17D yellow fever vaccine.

The CDR3 bases are TGTGCCAGCAGTTACCCGGAAAGCGGAGGTTACTACGAGCAGTACTTC. Its protein is CASSYPESGGYYEQYF. The chain uses TRBV6-2 or TRBV6-3 and TRBJ2-7; a weak D match, TRBD2 (5 bases). This CDR3 is 16 amino acids long. Deletions cut 2 bases from V and 3 bases from J, with 17 bases between. Germline assignment: CDR1 MNHEY and CDR2 SVGEGT.